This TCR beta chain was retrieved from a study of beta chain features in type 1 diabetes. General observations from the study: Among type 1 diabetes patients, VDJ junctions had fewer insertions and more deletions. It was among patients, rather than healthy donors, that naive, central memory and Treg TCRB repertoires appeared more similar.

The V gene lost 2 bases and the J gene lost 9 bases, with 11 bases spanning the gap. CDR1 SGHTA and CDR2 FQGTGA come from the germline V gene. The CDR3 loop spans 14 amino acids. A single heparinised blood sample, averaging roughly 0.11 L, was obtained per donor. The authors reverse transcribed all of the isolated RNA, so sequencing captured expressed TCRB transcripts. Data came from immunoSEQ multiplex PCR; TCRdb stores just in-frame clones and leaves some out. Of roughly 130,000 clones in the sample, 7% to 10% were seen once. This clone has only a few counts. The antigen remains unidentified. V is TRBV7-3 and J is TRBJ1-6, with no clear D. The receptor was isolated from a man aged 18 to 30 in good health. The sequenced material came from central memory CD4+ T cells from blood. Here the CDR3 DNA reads TGTGCCAGCAGCTTATTGCTTAGCGGTTCACCCCTCCACTTT. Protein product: CASSLLLSGSPLHF. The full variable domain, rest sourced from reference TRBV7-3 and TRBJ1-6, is GAGVSQTPSNKVTEKGKYVELRCDPISGHTALYWYRQSLGQGPEFLIYFQGTGAADDSGLPNDRFFAVRPEGSVSTLKIQRTERGDSAVYLCASSLLLSGSPLHFGNGTRLTVT.